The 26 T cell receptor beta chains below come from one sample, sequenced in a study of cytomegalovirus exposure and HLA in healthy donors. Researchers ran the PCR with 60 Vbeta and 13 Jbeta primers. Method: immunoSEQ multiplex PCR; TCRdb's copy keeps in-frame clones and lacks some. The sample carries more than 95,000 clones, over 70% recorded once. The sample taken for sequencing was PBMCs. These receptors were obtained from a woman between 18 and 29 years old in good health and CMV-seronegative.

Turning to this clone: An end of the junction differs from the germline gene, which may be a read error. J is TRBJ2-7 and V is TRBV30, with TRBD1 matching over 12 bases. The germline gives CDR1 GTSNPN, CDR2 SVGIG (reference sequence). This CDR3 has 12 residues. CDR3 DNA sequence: TGTGCCTGGAGTGAGGGACAGGGGGCGCGGAACTTC. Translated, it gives CAWSEGQGARNF.

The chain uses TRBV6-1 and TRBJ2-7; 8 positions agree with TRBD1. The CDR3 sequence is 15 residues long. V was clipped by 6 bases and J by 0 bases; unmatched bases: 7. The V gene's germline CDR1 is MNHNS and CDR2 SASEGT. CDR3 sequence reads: CASRTGEISSYEQYF. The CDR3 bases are TGTGCCAGCAGGACAGGGGAAATAAGCTCCTACGAGCAGTACTTC.

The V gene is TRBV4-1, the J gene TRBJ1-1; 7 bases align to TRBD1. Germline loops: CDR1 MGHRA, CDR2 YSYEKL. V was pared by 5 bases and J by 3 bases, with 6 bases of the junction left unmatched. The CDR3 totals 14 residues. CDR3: CASSYGTADTEAFF. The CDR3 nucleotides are TGCGCCAGCAGCTACGGGACAGCCGACACTGAAGCTTTCTTT.

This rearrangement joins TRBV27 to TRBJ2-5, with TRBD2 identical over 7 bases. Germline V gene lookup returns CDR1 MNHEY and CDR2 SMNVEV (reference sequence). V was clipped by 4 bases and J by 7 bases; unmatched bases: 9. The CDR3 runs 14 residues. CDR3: CASSSTLGGGTQYF. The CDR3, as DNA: TGTGCCAGCAGTTCAACACTAGGCGGGGGGACCCAGTACTTC.

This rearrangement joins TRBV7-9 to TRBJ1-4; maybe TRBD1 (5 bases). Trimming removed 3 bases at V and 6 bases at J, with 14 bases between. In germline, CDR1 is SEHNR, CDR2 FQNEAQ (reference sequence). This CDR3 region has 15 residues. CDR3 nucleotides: TGTGCCAGCAGCTTTTTCCTGGGGGAGGATGAAAAACTGTTTTTT. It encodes CASSFFLGEDEKLFF.

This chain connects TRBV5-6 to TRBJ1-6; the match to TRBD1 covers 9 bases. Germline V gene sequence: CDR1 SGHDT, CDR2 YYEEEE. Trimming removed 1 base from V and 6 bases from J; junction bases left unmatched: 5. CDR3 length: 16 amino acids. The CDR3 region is CASSLWDRATNSPLHF. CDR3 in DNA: TGTGCCAGCAGCTTGTGGGACAGGGCGACTAATTCACCCCTCCACTTT.

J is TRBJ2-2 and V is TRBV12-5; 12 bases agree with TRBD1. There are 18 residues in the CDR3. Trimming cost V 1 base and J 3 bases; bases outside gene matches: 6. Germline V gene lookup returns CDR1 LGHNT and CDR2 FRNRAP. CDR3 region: CASGLGPGTGGDTGELFF. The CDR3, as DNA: TGTGCTAGTGGTTTGGGGCCCGGGACAGGGGGCGACACCGGGGAGCTGTTTTTT.

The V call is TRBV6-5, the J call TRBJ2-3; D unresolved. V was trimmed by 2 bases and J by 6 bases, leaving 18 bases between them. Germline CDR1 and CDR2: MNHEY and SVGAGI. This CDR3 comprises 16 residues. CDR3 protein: CASSYVPGTIIDTQYF. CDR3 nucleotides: TGTGCCAGCAGTTACGTGCCGGGTACAATCATTGATACGCAGTATTTT.

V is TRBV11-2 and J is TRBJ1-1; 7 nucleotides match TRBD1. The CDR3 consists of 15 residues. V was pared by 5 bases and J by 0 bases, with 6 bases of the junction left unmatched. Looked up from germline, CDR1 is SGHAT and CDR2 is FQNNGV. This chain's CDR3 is CASSPVDRVNTEAFF. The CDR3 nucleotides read TGTGCCAGCAGCCCAGTCGACAGGGTGAACACTGAAGCTTTCTTT.

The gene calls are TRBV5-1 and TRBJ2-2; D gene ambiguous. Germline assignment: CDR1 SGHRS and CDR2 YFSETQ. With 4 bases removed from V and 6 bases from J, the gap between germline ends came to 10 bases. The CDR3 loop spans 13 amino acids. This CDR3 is CASSHGDPGELFF. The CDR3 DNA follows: TGCGCCAGCAGCCATGGAGACCCCGGGGAGCTGTTTTTT.

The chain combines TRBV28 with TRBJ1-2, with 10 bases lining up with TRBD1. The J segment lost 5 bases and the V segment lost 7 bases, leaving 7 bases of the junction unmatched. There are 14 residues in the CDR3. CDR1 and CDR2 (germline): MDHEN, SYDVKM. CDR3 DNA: TGTGCCAGCATCTGGACAGGGGGGTTATATGGCTACACCTTC. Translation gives CASIWTGGLYGYTF.

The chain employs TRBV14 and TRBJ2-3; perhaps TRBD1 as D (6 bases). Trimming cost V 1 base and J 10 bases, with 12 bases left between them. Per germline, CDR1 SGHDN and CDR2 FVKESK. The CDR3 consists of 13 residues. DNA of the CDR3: TGTGCCAGCAGCCAAGTCGTGGGGGCGGCGCAGTATTTT. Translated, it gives CASSQVVGAAQYF.

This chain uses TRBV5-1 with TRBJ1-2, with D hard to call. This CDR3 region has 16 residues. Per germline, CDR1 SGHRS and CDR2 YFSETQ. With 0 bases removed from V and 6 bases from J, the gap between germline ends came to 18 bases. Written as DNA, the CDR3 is TGCGCCAGCAGCTTGGGACAACTCCGCCCAACGGATGGCTACACCTTC. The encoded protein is CASSLGQLRPTDGYTF. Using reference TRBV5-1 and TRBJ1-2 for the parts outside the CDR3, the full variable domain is KAGVTQTPRYLIKTRGQQVTLSCSPISGHRSVSWYQQTPGQGLQFLFEYFSETQRNKGNFPGRFSGRQFSNSRSEMNVSTLELGDSALYLCASSLGQLRPTDGYTFGSGTRLTVV.

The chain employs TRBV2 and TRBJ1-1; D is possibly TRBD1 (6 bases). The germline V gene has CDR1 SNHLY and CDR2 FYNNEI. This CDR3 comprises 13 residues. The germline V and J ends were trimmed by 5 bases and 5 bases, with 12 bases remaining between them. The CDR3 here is CASSSHRETEAFF. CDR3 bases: TGTGCCAGCAGTTCACACAGGGAAACTGAAGCTTTCTTT.

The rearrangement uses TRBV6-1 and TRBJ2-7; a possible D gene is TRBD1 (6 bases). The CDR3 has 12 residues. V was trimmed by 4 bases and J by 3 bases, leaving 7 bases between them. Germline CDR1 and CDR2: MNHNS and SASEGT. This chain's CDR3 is CASSGQVYEQYF. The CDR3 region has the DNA TGTGCCAGCAGTGGACAGGTCTACGAGCAGTACTTC.

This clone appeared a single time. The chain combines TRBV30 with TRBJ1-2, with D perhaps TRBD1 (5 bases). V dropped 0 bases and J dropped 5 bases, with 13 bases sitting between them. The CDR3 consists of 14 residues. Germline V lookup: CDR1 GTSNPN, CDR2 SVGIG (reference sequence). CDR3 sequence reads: CAWSVGREDYGYTF. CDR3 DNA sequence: TGTGCCTGGAGTGTAGGCAGGGAGGATTATGGCTACACCTTC. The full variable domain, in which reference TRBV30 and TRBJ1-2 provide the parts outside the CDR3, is SQTIHQWPATLVQPVGSPLSLECTVEGTSNPNLYWYRQAAGRGLQLLFYSVGIGQISSEVPQNLSASRPQDRQFILSSKKLLLSDSGFYLCAWSVGREDYGYTFGSGTRLTVV.

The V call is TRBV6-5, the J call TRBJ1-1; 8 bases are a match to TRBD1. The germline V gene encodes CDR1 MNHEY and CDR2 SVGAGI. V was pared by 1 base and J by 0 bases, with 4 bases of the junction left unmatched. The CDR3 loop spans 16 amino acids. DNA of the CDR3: TGTGCCAGCAGTTACTTGAGGACAGGGCTGAACACTGAAGCTTTCTTT. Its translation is CASSYLRTGLNTEAFF.

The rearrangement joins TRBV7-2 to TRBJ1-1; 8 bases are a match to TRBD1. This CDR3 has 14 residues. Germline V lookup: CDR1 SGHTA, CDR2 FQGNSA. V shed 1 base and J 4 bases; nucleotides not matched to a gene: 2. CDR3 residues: CASSLGTGITEAFF. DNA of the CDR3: TGTGCCAGCAGCTTAGGGACAGGGATCACTGAAGCTTTCTTT.

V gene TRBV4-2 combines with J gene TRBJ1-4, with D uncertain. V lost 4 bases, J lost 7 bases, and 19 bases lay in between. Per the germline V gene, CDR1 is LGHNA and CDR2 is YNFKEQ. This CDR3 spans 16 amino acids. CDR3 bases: TGTGCCAGCAGCCTCTCCTTTGCATCCCGAGGTGAAAAACTGTTTTTT. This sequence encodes CASSLSFASRGEKLFF.

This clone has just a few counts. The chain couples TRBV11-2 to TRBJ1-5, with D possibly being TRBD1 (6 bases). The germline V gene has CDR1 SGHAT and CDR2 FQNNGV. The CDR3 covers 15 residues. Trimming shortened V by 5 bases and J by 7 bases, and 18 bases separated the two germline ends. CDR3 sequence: CASSPGASAGQPQHF. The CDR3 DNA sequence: TGTGCCAGCAGCCCGGGGGCCTCAGCGGGGCAGCCCCAGCATTTT.

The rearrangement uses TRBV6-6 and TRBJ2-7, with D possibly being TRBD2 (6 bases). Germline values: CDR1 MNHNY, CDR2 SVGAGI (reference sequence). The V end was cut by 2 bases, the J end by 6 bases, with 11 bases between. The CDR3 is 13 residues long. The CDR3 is CASSYAGTLEQYF. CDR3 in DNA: TGTGCCAGCAGTTACGCGGGGACTCTCGAGCAGTACTTC.

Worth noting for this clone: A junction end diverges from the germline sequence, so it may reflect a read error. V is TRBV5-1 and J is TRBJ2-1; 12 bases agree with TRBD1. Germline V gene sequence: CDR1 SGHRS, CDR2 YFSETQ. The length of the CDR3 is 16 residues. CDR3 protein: CASNLARDRGHNEQFF. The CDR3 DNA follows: TGCGCCAGCAACTTGGCTCGGGACAGGGGGCACAATGAGCAGTTCTTC.

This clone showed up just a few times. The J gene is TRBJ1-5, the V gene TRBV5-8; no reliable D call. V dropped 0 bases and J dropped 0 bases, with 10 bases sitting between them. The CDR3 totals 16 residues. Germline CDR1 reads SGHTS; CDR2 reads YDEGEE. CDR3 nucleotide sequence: TGTGCCAGCAGCTTGGTTCAGTTGTATAGCAATCAGCCCCAGCATTTT. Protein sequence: CASSLVQLYSNQPQHF.

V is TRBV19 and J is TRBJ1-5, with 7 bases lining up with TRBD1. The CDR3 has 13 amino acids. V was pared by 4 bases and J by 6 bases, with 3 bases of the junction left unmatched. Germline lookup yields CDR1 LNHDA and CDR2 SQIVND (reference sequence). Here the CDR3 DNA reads TGTGCCAGTAGTAAGGGGGCATTTCAGCCCCAGCATTTT. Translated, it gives CASSKGAFQPQHF.

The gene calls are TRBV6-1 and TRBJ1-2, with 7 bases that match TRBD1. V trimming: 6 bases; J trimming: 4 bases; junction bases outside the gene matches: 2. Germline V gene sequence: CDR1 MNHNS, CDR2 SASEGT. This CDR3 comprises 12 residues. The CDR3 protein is CASRTGVYGYTF. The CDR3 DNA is TGTGCCAGCAGAACAGGGGTCTATGGCTACACCTTC.

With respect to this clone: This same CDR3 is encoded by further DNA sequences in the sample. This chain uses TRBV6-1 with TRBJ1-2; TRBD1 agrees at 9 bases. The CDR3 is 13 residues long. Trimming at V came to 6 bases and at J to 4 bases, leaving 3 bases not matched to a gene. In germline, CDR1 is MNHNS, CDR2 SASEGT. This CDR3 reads CASRGQGSYGYTF. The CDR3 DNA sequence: TGTGCCAGCAGGGGACAGGGTTCCTATGGCTACACCTTC.